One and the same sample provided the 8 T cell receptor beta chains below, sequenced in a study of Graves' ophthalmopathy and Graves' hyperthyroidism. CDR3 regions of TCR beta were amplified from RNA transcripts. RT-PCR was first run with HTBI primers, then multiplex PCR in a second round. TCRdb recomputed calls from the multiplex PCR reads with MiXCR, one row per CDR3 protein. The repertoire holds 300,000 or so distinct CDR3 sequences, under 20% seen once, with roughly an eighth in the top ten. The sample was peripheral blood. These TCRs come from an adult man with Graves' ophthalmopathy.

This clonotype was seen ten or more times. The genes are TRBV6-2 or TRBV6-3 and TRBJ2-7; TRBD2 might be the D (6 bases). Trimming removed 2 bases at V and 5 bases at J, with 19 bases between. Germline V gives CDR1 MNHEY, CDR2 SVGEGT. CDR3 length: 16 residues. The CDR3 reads CASSYLNRDSRDEQYF. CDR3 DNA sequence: TGTGCCAGCAGTTACCTGAACCGGGACTCCCGGGACGAGCAGTACTTC.

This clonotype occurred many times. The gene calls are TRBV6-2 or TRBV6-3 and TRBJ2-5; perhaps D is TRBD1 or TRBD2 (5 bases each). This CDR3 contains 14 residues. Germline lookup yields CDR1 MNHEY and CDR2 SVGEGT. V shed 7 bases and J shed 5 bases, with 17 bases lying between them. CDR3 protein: CASTPAGTLETQYF. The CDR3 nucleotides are TGTGCCAGCACCCCGGCAGGGACCTTGGAGACCCAGTACTTC.

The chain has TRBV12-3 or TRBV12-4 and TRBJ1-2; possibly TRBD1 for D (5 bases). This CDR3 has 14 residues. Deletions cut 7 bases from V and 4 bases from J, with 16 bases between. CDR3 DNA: TGTGCCAGCACCCTTGGGGCCGGGGCCTATGGCTACACCTTC. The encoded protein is CASTLGAGAYGYTF.

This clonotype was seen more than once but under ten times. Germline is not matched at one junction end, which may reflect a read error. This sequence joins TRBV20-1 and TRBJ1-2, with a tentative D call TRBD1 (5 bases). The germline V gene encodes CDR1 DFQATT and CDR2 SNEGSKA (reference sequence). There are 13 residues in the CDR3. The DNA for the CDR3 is TGCAGTGCTAGAGGCGGGACCCTTGATGGCTACAACTTC. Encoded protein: CSARGGTLDGYNF.

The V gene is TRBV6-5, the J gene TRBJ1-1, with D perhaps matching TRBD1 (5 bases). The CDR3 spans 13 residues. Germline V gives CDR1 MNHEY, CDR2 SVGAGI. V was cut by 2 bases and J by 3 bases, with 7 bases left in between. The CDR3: CASSYVGDTEAFF. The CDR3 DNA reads TGTGCCAGCAGTTACGTGGGGGACACTGAAGCTTTCTTT.

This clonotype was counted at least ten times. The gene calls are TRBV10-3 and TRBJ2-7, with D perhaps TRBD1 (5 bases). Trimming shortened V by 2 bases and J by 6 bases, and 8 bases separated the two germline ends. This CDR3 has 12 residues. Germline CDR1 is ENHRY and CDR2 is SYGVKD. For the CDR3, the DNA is TGTGCCATCAGTGAGAGGGGTGGCGAGCAGTACTTC. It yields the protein CAISERGGEQYF.

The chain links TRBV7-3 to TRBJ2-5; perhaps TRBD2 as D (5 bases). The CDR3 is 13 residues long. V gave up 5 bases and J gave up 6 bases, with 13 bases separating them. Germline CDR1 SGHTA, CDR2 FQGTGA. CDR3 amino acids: CASSPGDLKTQYF. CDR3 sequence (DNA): TGTGCCAGCAGCCCCGGGGATCTCAAGACCCAGTACTTC.

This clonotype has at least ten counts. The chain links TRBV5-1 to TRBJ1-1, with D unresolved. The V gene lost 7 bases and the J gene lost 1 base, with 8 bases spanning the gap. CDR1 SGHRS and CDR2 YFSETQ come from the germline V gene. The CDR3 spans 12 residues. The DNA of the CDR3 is TGCGCCAGCGGCAACAGGAACACTGAAGCTTTCTTT. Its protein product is CASGNRNTEAFF.